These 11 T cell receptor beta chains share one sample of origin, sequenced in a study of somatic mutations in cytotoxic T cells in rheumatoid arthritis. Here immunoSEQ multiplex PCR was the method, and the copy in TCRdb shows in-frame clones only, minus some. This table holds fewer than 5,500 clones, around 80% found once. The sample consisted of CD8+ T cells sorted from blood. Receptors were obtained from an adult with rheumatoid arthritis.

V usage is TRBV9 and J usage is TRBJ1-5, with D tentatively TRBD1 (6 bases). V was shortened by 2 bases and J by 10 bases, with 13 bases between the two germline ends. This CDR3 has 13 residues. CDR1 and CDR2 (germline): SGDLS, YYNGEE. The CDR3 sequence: CASSVTSDSPQHF. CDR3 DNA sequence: TGTGCCAGCAGCGTGACTTCGGACAGCCCCCAGCATTTT.

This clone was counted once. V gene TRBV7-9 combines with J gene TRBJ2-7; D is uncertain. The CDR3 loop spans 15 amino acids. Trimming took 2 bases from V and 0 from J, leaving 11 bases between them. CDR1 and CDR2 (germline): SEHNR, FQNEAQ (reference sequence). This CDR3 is CASSLIGVLSYEQYF. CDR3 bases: TGTGCCAGCAGCTTAATTGGGGTTCTCTCCTACGAGCAGTACTTC.

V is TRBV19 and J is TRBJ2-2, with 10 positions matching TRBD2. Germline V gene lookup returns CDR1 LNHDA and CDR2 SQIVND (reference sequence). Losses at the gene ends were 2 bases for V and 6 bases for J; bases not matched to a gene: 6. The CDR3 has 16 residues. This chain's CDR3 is CASSILLAGVAGELFF. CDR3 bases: TGTGCCAGTAGTATACTTCTAGCGGGGGTGGCCGGGGAGCTGTTTTTT.

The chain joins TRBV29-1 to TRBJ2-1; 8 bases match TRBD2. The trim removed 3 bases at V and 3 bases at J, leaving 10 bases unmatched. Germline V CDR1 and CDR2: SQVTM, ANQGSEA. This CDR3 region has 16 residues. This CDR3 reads CSVDGGEGRYYNEQFF. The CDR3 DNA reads TGCAGCGTTGACGGGGGGGAGGGCAGGTACTACAATGAGCAGTTCTTC.

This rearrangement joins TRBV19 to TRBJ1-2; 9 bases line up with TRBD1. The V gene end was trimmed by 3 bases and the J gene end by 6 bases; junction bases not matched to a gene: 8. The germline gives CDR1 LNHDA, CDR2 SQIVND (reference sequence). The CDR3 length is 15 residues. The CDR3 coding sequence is TGTGCCAGTAGTATTAGGACAGGGGCCAAGGATGGCTACACCTTC. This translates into CASSIRTGAKDGYTF. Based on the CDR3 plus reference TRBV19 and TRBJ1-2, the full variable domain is DGGITQSPKYLFRKEGQNVTLSCEQNLNHDAMYWYRQDPGQGLRLIYYSQIVNDFQKGDIAEGYSVSREKKESFPLTVTSAQKNPTAFYLCASSIRTGAKDGYTFGSGTRLTVV.

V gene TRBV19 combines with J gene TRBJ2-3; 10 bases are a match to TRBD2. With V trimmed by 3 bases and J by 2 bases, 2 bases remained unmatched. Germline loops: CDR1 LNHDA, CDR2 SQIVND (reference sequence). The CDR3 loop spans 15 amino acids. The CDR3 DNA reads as TGTGCCAGTAGTATTAGCGGGGGGACCACAGATACGCAGTATTTT. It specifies CASSISGGTTDTQYF.

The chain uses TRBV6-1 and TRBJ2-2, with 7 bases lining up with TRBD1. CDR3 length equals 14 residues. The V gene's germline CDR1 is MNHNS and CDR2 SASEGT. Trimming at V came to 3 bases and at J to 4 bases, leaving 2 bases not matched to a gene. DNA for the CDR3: TGTGCCAGCAGTGACGGGACAGCCACCGGGGAGCTGTTTTTT. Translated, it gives CASSDGTATGELFF.

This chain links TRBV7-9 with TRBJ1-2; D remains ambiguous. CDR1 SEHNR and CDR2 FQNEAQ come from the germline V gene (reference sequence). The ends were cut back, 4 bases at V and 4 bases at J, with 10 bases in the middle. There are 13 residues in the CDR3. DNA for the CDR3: TGTGCCAGCAGCTCGACTATCTTCTATGGCTACACCTTC. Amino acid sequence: CASSSTIFYGYTF.

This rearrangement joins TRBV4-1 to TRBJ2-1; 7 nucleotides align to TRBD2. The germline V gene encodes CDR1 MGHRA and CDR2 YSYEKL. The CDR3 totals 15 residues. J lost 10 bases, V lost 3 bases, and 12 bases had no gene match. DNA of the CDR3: TGCGCCAGCAGCCAGATTGGGGAGGGACCTAAAGAGCAGTTCTTC. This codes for CASSQIGEGPKEQFF.

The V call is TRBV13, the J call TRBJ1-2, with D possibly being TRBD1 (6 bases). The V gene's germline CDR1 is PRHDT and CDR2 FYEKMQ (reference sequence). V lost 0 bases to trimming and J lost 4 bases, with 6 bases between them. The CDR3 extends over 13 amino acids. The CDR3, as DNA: TGTGCCAGCAGCTTAGGGACAGGCTATGGCTACACCTTC. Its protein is CASSLGTGYGYTF.

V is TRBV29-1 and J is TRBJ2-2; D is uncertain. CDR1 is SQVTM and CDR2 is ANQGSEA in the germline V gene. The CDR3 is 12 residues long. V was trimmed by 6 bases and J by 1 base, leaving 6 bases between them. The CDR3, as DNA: TGCAGCGTGTCACAGAACACCGGGGAGCTGTTTTTT. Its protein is CSVSQNTGELFF.